The rows below give T cell receptor beta chains drawn from one sample of a study of cytomegalovirus exposure and HLA in healthy donors. Only in-frame clones appear in the TCRdb table, and some are missing; sequencing was by immunoSEQ multiplex PCR. Of 120,000 or so clones in the sample, approximately 80% were seen once. The material sequenced was PBMCs. Every receptor here comes from a woman in her sixties in good health and CMV-seropositive. Both conserved end residues are part of each CDR3. Rows give clone size only sometimes, using once, few, many, or a class for an expanded clone.

v_call: TRBV7-7; clone_size: .; cdr3_length: 14; j_call: TRBJ2-7; cdr3_aa: CASSFAAGEYEQYF
v_call: TRBV6-1; clone_size: .; cdr3_length: 14; j_call: TRBJ2-1; cdr3_aa: CASSGGIGYNEQFF
v_call: TRBV5-1; clone_size: .; cdr3_length: 16; j_call: TRBJ2-3; cdr3_aa: CASSLSLAGSTDTQYF
v_call: TRBV10-1; clone_size: .; cdr3_length: 17; j_call: TRBJ2-7; cdr3_aa: CASRGQETLVFSYEQYF
v_call: TRBV18; clone_size: .; cdr3_length: 14; j_call: TRBJ2-5; cdr3_aa: CASSPRDREETQYF
v_call: TRBV5-1; clone_size: .; cdr3_length: 14; j_call: TRBJ2-7; cdr3_aa: CASSYGTGGNEQYF
v_call: TRBV12-5; clone_size: once; cdr3_length: 12; j_call: TRBJ1-2; cdr3_aa: CASGGGGYGYTF
v_call: TRBV11-2; clone_size: .; cdr3_length: 14; j_call: TRBJ2-7; cdr3_aa: CASSHYRAAYEQYF
v_call: TRBV7-9; clone_size: .; cdr3_length: 14; j_call: TRBJ1-2; cdr3_aa: CASSPGDGNYGYTF
v_call: TRBV30; clone_size: .; cdr3_length: 11; j_call: TRBJ2-7; cdr3_aa: CAWASGGEQYF
v_call: TRBV15; clone_size: .; cdr3_length: 12; j_call: TRBJ2-7; cdr3_aa: CATSRDTGDKYF
v_call: TRBV25-1; clone_size: .; cdr3_length: 14; j_call: TRBJ1-5; cdr3_aa: CASGMGQFNQPQHF
v_call: TRBV18; clone_size: .; cdr3_length: 13; j_call: TRBJ2-5; cdr3_aa: CASSPPSAETQYF
v_call: TRBV5-1; clone_size: .; cdr3_length: 14; j_call: TRBJ1-4; cdr3_aa: CASSFRQGNEKLFF
v_call: TRBV2; clone_size: .; cdr3_length: 12; j_call: TRBJ1-3; cdr3_aa: CASRDRGDTIYF
v_call: TRBV15; clone_size: .; cdr3_length: 12; j_call: TRBJ2-2; cdr3_aa: CATSRGSGELFF
v_call: TRBV5-1; clone_size: .; cdr3_length: 14; j_call: TRBJ2-3; cdr3_aa: CASKIQAGTDTQYF